This entry describes one T cell receptor (beta chain). Its target is not known. The sample originates from a study of cytomegalovirus exposure and HLA in healthy donors. Regarding the study as a whole: In an earlier analysis, productive rearrangement rates for most beta V segments clustered near 87% or 30%. CMV serostatus was the sole immune exposure data available.

Primers: 60 Vbeta forward and 13 Jbeta reverse. Generated by immunoSEQ multiplex PCR, the TCRdb table keeps only in-frame clones and is missing some. The sample carries under 130,000 clones, around 70% recorded once. This CDR3 comprises 16 residues. Per germline, CDR1 SGHNT and CDR2 YENEEA. The V segment lost 3 bases and the J segment 6 bases; nucleotides outside the gene matches: 8. Sequencing used PBMCs. The chain links TRBV11-3 to TRBJ1-1; 12 bases are shared with TRBD1. This sequence was found in a man aged 35 to 55 in good health and CMV-seronegative. CDR3 in DNA: TGTGCCAGCAGCTTGTGGGACAGGGGGCCCAACGCTGAAGCTTTCTTT. Encoded protein: CASSLWDRGPNAEAFF.